These 31 T cell receptor beta chains share one sample of origin, sequenced in a study of radiation and T cells in renal cell carcinoma. Treatment here: treatment-naive control, cytoreductive nephrectomy. This table comes from immunoSEQ multiplex PCR, and its TCRdb copy is limited to in-frame clones, with some not included. Of 15,000 to 19,000 clones in the sample, approximately 50% were seen once. The sequencing used tumor tissue, collected from a patient whose treatment was nephrectomy without radiotherapy. The receptors come from a man aged 50 or older with renal cell carcinoma.

The chain has TRBV5-1 and TRBJ2-3, with D perhaps matching TRBD2 (7 bases). Trimming pared 3 bases from V and 2 bases from J, leaving 16 bases between. The V gene's germline CDR1 is SGHRS and CDR2 YFSETQ. This CDR3 has 16 residues. CDR3 nucleotides: TGCGCCAGCAGCTACGGGGGGCTAGCCCCCACAGATACGCAGTATTTT. As protein: CASSYGGLAPTDTQYF.

This clone was counted only a few times. The chain uses TRBV5-6 and TRBJ1-2; 8 nucleotides line up with TRBD1. CDR3 length equals 18 residues. The J segment lost 5 bases and the V segment lost 4 bases, leaving 19 bases of the junction unmatched. Germline CDR1 is SGHDT and CDR2 is YYEEEE. DNA of the CDR3: TGTGCCAGCAGCCTGAAAGTTCCCCGGACAGGGAATAGGTATGGCTACACCTTC. This gives the protein CASSLKVPRTGNRYGYTF.

This chain links TRBV11-2 with TRBJ1-2, with D perhaps TRBD1 (6 bases). The V gene lost 6 bases and the J gene lost 3 bases, with 14 bases spanning the gap. This CDR3 has 14 residues. Germline V gene sequence: CDR1 SGHAT, CDR2 FQNNGV. Written as DNA, the CDR3 is TGTGCCAGCAGAATACAGGGTTTAGACTATGGCTACACCTTC. Its translation: CASRIQGLDYGYTF.

The chain uses TRBV27 and TRBJ2-1; 7 bases agree with TRBD2. CDR3 length equals 14 residues. V lost 3 bases, J lost 8 bases, and 7 bases stayed unmatched. Per germline, CDR1 MNHEY and CDR2 SMNVEV (reference sequence). The CDR3 region has the DNA TGTGCCAGCAGTTTCGTGGGAGGGCTCGATGAGCAGTTCTTC. Protein sequence: CASSFVGGLDEQFF.

The CDR3 bases are TGTGCCAGCAGCCTCGGGACAGGGGGCAACACTGAAGCTTTCTTT. It encodes CASSLGTGGNTEAFF. The rearrangement uses TRBV27 and TRBJ1-1; 12 positions match TRBD1. This CDR3 has 15 residues. V was clipped by 6 bases and J by 2 bases; unmatched bases: 4. The germline V gene encodes CDR1 MNHEY and CDR2 SMNVEV (reference sequence).

The chain employs TRBV19 and TRBJ2-3, with a tentative D call TRBD1 (6 bases). The CDR3 runs to 13 residues. Germline lookup yields CDR1 LNHDA and CDR2 SQIVND (reference sequence). The V gene lost 1 base and the J gene lost 9 bases, with 11 bases spanning the gap. CDR3 in amino acids: CASSIAGAATQYF. CDR3 coding DNA: TGTGCCAGTAGTATAGCAGGGGCGGCGACGCAGTATTTT.

The chain links TRBV5-4 to TRBJ1-3, with D possibly TRBD1 on 5 matching bases. Germline assignment: CDR1 SGHNT and CDR2 YYREEE (reference sequence). Trimming stripped 1 base from V and 4 bases from J, with 9 bases between. The length of the CDR3 is 14 residues. The CDR3: CASSLTGKGNTIYF. CDR3 DNA sequence: TGTGCCAGCAGCTTGACAGGAAAAGGAAACACCATATATTTT.

This chain links TRBV10-2 with TRBJ1-5; D uncertain. The CDR3 has 15 amino acids. Per germline, CDR1 WSHSY and CDR2 SAAADI. The ends were cut back, 10 bases at V and 0 bases at J, with 16 bases in the middle. This chain's CDR3 is CATGGVSNSNQPQHF. The CDR3 coding sequence is TGCGCCACCGGTGGTGTCTCGAATAGCAATCAGCCCCAGCATTTT.

This chain joins TRBV4-1 and TRBJ2-7; D call uncertain. The CDR3 spans 15 residues. V was cut by 1 base and J by 0 bases, with 10 bases left in between. Germline assignment: CDR1 MGHRA and CDR2 YSYEKL. The CDR3 DNA follows: TGCGCCAGCAGCCAAGTGTACGGGTCCTCCTACGAGCAGTACTTC. The encoded protein is CASSQVYGSSYEQYF.

J is TRBJ2-7 and V is TRBV29-1; no firm D call. The CDR3 has 13 residues. CDR1 is SQVTM and CDR2 is ANQGSEA in the germline V gene. Trimming pared 4 bases from V and 9 bases from J, leaving 19 bases between. In DNA, the CDR3 is TGCAGCGTTGTCCAGGACGTCCTCGGTGGGCAGTACTTC. This gives the protein CSVVQDVLGGQYF.

Regarding this clone: A junction end diverges from the germline sequence, so it may reflect a read error. This rearrangement joins TRBV20-1 to TRBJ1-2; tentative D call: TRBD1 (6 bases). The CDR3 extends over 10 amino acids. Germline assignment: CDR1 DFQATT and CDR2 SNEGSKA (reference sequence). The CDR3 is CSAGGGVRAF. In DNA form, the CDR3 reads TGCAGTGCAGGAGGGGGTGTACGGGCCTTC.

This clone was counted between two and nine times. This chain links TRBV30 with TRBJ1-5; 9 bases line up with TRBD1. The V and J ends lost 0 bases and 4 bases, in that order; junction bases with no gene match: 1. Germline V gives CDR1 GTSNPN, CDR2 SVGIG (reference sequence). The CDR3 has 14 residues. The DNA for the CDR3 is TGTGCCTGGAGTGTTGGGACAGGGAATCAGCCCCAGCATTTT. This translates into CAWSVGTGNQPQHF.

This clone was seen more than once but under ten times. The rearrangement uses TRBV27 and TRBJ1-2; TRBD1 aligns across 8 bases. Trimming took 5 bases from V and 7 from J; bases not matched to a gene: 12. The CDR3 runs to 15 residues. Germline CDR1 MNHEY, CDR2 SMNVEV (reference sequence). The CDR3 DNA is TGTGCCAGCAGTCCCCGATCTCAGGGGGCGGGTGGCTACACCTTC. Translation: CASSPRSQGAGGYTF.

The rearrangement uses TRBV6-1 and TRBJ2-3; D is uncertain. V was clipped by 3 bases and J by 1 base, with 8 bases between them. The CDR3 totals 14 residues. Germline-derived CDR1 and CDR2 are MNHNS and SASEGT. The CDR3 region is CASSDLVGTDTQYF. The DNA for the CDR3 is TGTGCCAGCAGTGACCTGGTGGGCACAGATACGCAGTATTTT.

The chain uses TRBV19 and TRBJ2-7, with 9 bases that match TRBD1. Losses at the gene ends were 9 bases for V and 3 bases for J; bases not matched to a gene: 6. The CDR3 extends over 13 amino acids. Per the germline V gene, CDR1 is LNHDA and CDR2 is SQIVND (reference sequence). The CDR3 loop is CASRRTGDYEQYF. The CDR3 DNA reads TGTGCCAGCCGCCGGACAGGGGACTACGAGCAGTACTTC.

The CDR3 here is CASSVAGTKETQYF. The CDR3 DNA follows: TGTGCCAGCAGCGTAGCCGGGACAAAAGAGACCCAGTACTTC. The genes are TRBV9 and TRBJ2-5; D is possibly TRBD1 (6 bases). CDR1 is SGDLS and CDR2 is YYNGEE in the germline V gene. V was pared by 0 bases and J by 3 bases, with 9 bases between. This CDR3 comprises 14 residues.

The chain combines TRBV6-5 with TRBJ2-7; TRBD2 matches 8 bases. The CDR3 is 14 residues long. CDR1 is MNHEY and CDR2 is SVGAGI in the germline V gene. The J segment lost 0 bases and the V segment lost 6 bases, leaving 4 bases of the junction unmatched. CDR3 nucleotides: TGTGCCAGCAGCATAGCGGGATTCTCCTACGAGCAGTACTTC. Residues: CASSIAGFSYEQYF.

V usage is TRBV9 and J usage is TRBJ2-5; D unresolved. Germline V lookup: CDR1 SGDLS, CDR2 YYNGEE. The CDR3 extends over 15 amino acids. V shed 2 bases and J shed 4 bases, with 15 bases lying between them. CDR3 residues: CASSVVGTGAETQYF. The CDR3 DNA is TGTGCCAGCAGCGTTGTCGGAACTGGAGCAGAGACCCAGTACTTC. Full variable domain (missing parts from reference TRBV9 and TRBJ2-5): DSGVTQTPKHLITATGQRVTLRCSPRSGDLSVYWYQQSLDQGLQFLIQYYNGEERAKGNILERFSAQQFPDLHSELNLSSLELGDSALYFCASSVVGTGAETQYFGPGTRLLVL.

The chain carries TRBV27 and TRBJ1-2; 7 positions match TRBD1. The CDR3 runs to 14 residues. CDR1 is MNHEY and CDR2 is SMNVEV in the germline V gene (reference sequence). V lost 3 bases, J lost 6 bases, and 7 bases stayed unmatched. CDR3 coding DNA: TGTGCCAGCAGTTTTCGACAGGGAAGAAATGGCTACACCTTC. Translated: CASSFRQGRNGYTF.

The chain uses TRBV10-1 and TRBJ2-4; D gene uncertain. The CDR3 has 17 amino acids. Per the germline V gene, CDR1 is WNHNN and CDR2 is SYGVQD (reference sequence). With 0 bases removed from V and 0 bases from J, the gap between germline ends came to 12 bases. Written as DNA, the CDR3 is TGCGCCAGCAGTGAGTCGGGCAGGCCCAGAGCCAAAAACATTCAGTACTTC. Amino acid sequence: CASSESGRPRAKNIQYF.

The chain employs TRBV2 and TRBJ2-2; 8 nucleotides line up with TRBD2. Losses at the gene ends were 8 bases for V and 1 base for J; bases not matched to a gene: 6. CDR1 is SNHLY, CDR2 FYNNEI, per germline. This CDR3 has 15 residues. The CDR3 reads CASVTSGVNTGELFF. The CDR3 nucleotides are TGTGCCAGCGTTACTAGCGGAGTGAACACCGGGGAGCTGTTTTTT.

Many counts were recorded for this clone. The chain links TRBV4-1 to TRBJ1-1, with a possible D match to TRBD1 (6 bases). CDR1 is MGHRA and CDR2 is YSYEKL in the germline V gene. The CDR3 has 16 residues. The V end was cut by 4 bases, the J end by 2 bases, with 17 bases between. As DNA, the CDR3 is TGCGCCAGCAGCCTCACTGAGCGGGGACAAAACACTGAAGCTTTCTTT. The encoded protein is CASSLTERGQNTEAFF.

The gene calls are TRBV5-6 and TRBJ2-7; 10 bases agree with TRBD1. The CDR3 sequence is 16 residues long. Germline V CDR1 and CDR2: SGHDT, YYEEEE. The J segment lost 6 bases and the V segment lost 4 bases, leaving 13 bases of the junction unmatched. Here the CDR3 DNA reads TGTGCCAGCAGCAGGACAACCGGACAGGGGGGTAGCGAGCAGTACTTC. This gives the protein CASSRTTGQGGSEQYF.

This clone was detected many times. This sequence joins TRBV4-2 and TRBJ2-1; 10 nucleotides agree with TRBD2. CDR1 LGHNA and CDR2 YNFKEQ come from the germline V gene. Unmatched junction bases numbered 12, after V lost 4 bases and J lost 9 bases. The CDR3 is 16 amino acids. CDR3 in DNA: TGTGCCAGCAGCCGTCTAGCGGGAGTTGAGGCGGTTGAGCAGTTCTTC. Translation gives CASSRLAGVEAVEQFF.

This chain links TRBV4-2 with TRBJ1-3, with D possibly being TRBD1 (5 bases). The V gene's germline CDR1 is LGHNA and CDR2 YNFKEQ. Trimming left V 0 bases short and J 4 bases short, with 19 bases between. The CDR3 consists of 18 residues. CDR3 amino acids: CASSQDSLRGVAGNTIYF. The CDR3 DNA is TGTGCCAGCAGCCAAGATTCCTTGAGGGGAGTCGCGGGAAACACCATATATTTT.

The chain is built from TRBV27 and TRBJ2-4; 7 bases are a match to TRBD2. Germline CDR1 and CDR2: MNHEY and SMNVEV (reference sequence). J gave up 2 bases and V 1 base, and 2 bases lay outside the gene matches. CDR3 size: 15 residues. This chain's CDR3 is CASSLLAGSKNIQYF. DNA for the CDR3: TGTGCCAGCAGTTTATTAGCGGGTTCCAAAAACATTCAGTACTTC.

This clone was counted between two and nine times. The chain employs TRBV4-1 and TRBJ2-2, with TRBD2 identical over 7 bases. Trimming cost V 0 bases and J 0 bases; bases outside gene matches: 1. CDR3 size: 16 residues. Germline V lookup: CDR1 MGHRA, CDR2 YSYEKL. CDR3 DNA: TGCGCCAGCAGCCAAGATGCGGGGGCGAACACCGGGGAGCTGTTTTTT. Translating it yields CASSQDAGANTGELFF.

About this clone itself: At one boundary the junction diverges from the germline segment, which might be a read error. The chain joins TRBV5-1 to TRBJ1-1; D unclear. The CDR3 spans 12 residues. From germline, CDR1 is SGHRS and CDR2 YFSETQ. CDR3 in DNA: TGTGCCAGCAGCTTGGTGGACACTGAAGCTTTCTTT. Translating gives CASSLVDTEAFF.

The chain links TRBV5-6 to TRBJ2-7; D is ambiguous. With 3 bases removed from V and 1 base from J, the gap between germline ends came to 14 bases. Germline lookup yields CDR1 SGHDT and CDR2 YYEEEE. The CDR3 totals 15 residues. The CDR3 here is CASSSTEVISYEQYF. CDR3 bases: TGTGCCAGCAGCTCCACCGAGGTAATTTCCTACGAGCAGTACTTC. The full variable domain, its missing parts supplied by reference TRBV5-6 and TRBJ2-7, is DAGVTQSPTHLIKTRGQQVTLRCSPKSGHDTVSWYQQALGQGPQFIFQYYEEEERQRGNFPDRFSGHQFPNYSSELNVNALLLGDSALYLCASSSTEVISYEQYFGPGTRLTVT.

This sequence joins TRBV7-2 and TRBJ2-4, with 8 bases that match TRBD1. Germline V gene data show CDR1 as SGHTA and CDR2 as FQGNSA. The CDR3 has 15 amino acids. Unmatched junction bases numbered 10, after V lost 5 bases and J lost 7 bases. CDR3 amino acids: CASSESTGAGNIQYF. The CDR3 region has the DNA TGTGCCAGCAGCGAGTCGACAGGGGCAGGGAACATTCAGTACTTC.

V usage is TRBV5-4 and J usage is TRBJ1-2, with 9 bases aligning to TRBD1. Looked up from germline, CDR1 is SGHNT and CDR2 is YYREEE (reference sequence). This CDR3 has 15 amino acids. With 4 bases clipped from V and 0 bases from J, the junction kept 4 bases outside the gene matches. The DNA of the CDR3 is TGTGCCAGCAGCGCGGGACAGGGAACTAACTATGGCTACACCTTC. Its protein is CASSAGQGTNYGYTF.